This is a list of T cell receptor beta chains from one sample in a study of blood T cells in healthy people across ages. TCRdb recomputed calls from the 5' RACE reads with MiXCR, one row per CDR3 protein. The sample gives some 1.5 million distinct CDR3 sequences, around 40% of which show up once; roughly 3.7% is in the top ten. The sample comprised blood. These receptors were obtained from a woman aged 18-30 years in good health. Both conserved end residues are part of each CDR3. Each record gives: V gene, J gene, CDR3 protein.

TRBV6-5,TRBJ2-1,CASSHRGQYYNEQFF
TRBV7-8,TRBJ1-4,CASSLGMTATNEKLFF
TRBV18,-,CASSPSNRGLYEQYF
TRBV11-2,TRBJ2-1,CASSPPRPLSYNEQFF
TRBV7-8,TRBJ1-2,CASSLVAVPGVGYTF
TRBV7-9,-,CASSLDRDETQYF
TRBV3-1,TRBJ2-1,CASSQDLRGREFF
TRBV15,TRBJ2-3,CATSRDSPGAITDTQYF
TRBV12-3/TRBV12-4,TRBJ2-7,CASSLTGGPSYEQYF
TRBV28,TRBJ1-2,CASSPPGTASYGYTF
TRBV3-1,TRBJ1-6,CASSPETQVPNSPLHF
TRBV20-1,TRBJ2-7,CSARGGGDYEQYF
TRBV21-1,TRBJ2-1,CATQDGEQFF
TRBV9,TRBJ2-1,CASSVEANSYNEQFF
TRBV27,TRBJ1-5,CASSPAGGHQPQHF
TRBV29-1,TRBJ2-5,CSAATEKETQYF
TRBV7-2,TRBJ2-5,CASSSPRQYQETQYF
TRBV21-1,TRBJ2-3,CASSKVPAGGPGDTKYF
TRBV7-2,TRBJ1-4,CASSTRQAEKLFF
TRBV20-1,TRBJ1-4,CSARSRVGNEKLFF
TRBV4-1,TRBJ1-6,CASNRKQTSYNSPLHF
TRBV7-2,TRBJ1-2,CASSLDGMYGYTF
TRBV4-1,TRBJ1-2,CASSPSPGSYGYTF
TRBV27,TRBJ2-2,CASSLNTGKLFF
TRBV6-6,TRBJ2-3,CASSYSSGFTDTQYF
TRBV6-6,-,CASSPSPRETQYF
TRBV5-1,TRBJ2-1,CASSTLGQGLDEQFF
TRBV14,TRBJ1-1,CASSNRDRDTEAFF
TRBV7-9,-,CASTGTHSTVETQYF
TRBV6-2/TRBV6-3,TRBJ2-2,CVSSYFTGELFF
TRBV27,TRBJ2-7,CASSLVGGRAYEQYF